The present T cell receptor beta chain was sequenced within a study of T cells expressing NK-cell markers. Study results and limitations: In a handful of donors, dominant NKG2C+ clonotypes were roughly 1.0-7.0% of CD8+ T cells.

This CDR3 contains 11 residues. Germline CDR1 SQVTM, CDR2 ANQGSEA. TCRdb derives one entry per CDR3 protein from the 5' RACE reads, leaving out DNA. The record lists a few hundred thousand distinct CDR3 sequences, of which the ten most abundant hold under 1.5%. A note on this clonotype: Its antigen is currently unknown.

Sequenced material: blood T cells: a sorted CD56 or NKG2C T cell subset, CD4+ or CD8+ T cells, or bulk PBMC T cells (not recorded which). The chain has TRBV29-1 and TRBJ2-3; TCRdb proposes TRBD1, but this gene call is untestable without DNA. This clonotype was sampled from a woman aged 50 to 60 in good health. The CDR3 here is CSVVKAGTQYF.